Shown below are 11 T cell receptor beta chains from a single sample sequenced in a study of cytomegalovirus exposure and HLA in healthy donors. Vbeta (60) and Jbeta (13) primers were used in the PCR. Clones were sequenced by immunoSEQ multiplex PCR, and TCRdb holds only the in-frame ones, with some missing. The sample holds about 190,000 clones, roughly 79% seen once. Sequenced input: PBMCs. The origin of the receptors is a woman younger than 30 in good health and CMV-seronegative.

Only a few counts were recorded for this clone. The genes are TRBV14 and TRBJ2-1; no definite D call. This CDR3 spans 12 amino acids. Germline loops: CDR1 SGHDN, CDR2 FVKESK. V lost 2 bases and J lost 8, with 7 bases in between. CDR3 in amino acids: CASSQLGHEQFF. The CDR3 DNA reads TGTGCCAGCAGCCAATTGGGCCATGAGCAGTTCTTC.

CDR3 amino acids: CASSLTSGSRPEQFF. In nucleotides, the CDR3 is TGCGCCAGCAGCCTGACTAGCGGGAGTCGGCCTGAGCAGTTCTTC. V is TRBV4-1 and J is TRBJ2-1; 12 nucleotides line up with TRBD2. Germline V gene sequence: CDR1 MGHRA, CDR2 YSYEKL. Trimming removed 4 bases from V and 9 bases from J; junction bases left unmatched: 7. The CDR3 contains 15 residues.

This clone appeared a single time. The chain links TRBV5-4 to TRBJ1-3; maybe TRBD1 (6 bases). The CDR3 covers 15 residues. V was trimmed by 0 bases and J by 2 bases, leaving 9 bases between them. Germline-derived CDR1 and CDR2 are SGHNT and YYREEE (reference sequence). CDR3 DNA sequence: TGTGCCAGCAGCTTGGAAAAGGGGGCTGGAAACACCATATATTTT. This gives the protein CASSLEKGAGNTIYF.

This sequence joins TRBV27 and TRBJ2-7, with 12 bases identical to TRBD2. Germline trimming cut 6 bases from V and 4 bases from J; bases unmatched to any gene: 7. The CDR3 runs to 15 residues. The germline V gene has CDR1 MNHEY and CDR2 SMNVEV (reference sequence). CDR3 coding DNA: TGTGCCAGCAGCCCTCGGACTAGCGGGAATTACGAGCAGTACTTC. As protein: CASSPRTSGNYEQYF.

This chain uses TRBV27 with TRBJ2-5; TRBD2 matches 9 bases. V dropped 4 bases and J dropped 5; count of bases not matched to a gene: 8. The CDR3 is 15 residues long. CDR1 and CDR2 (germline): MNHEY, SMNVEV (reference sequence). CDR3 region: CASSSGTSPIETQYF. The DNA for the CDR3 is TGTGCCAGCAGTTCCGGGACTAGCCCCATCGAGACCCAGTACTTC.

About this clone itself: This same CDR3 is encoded by further DNA sequences in the sample. This chain connects TRBV28 to TRBJ2-4; weak D call: TRBD1 (7 bases). Germline V gene data show CDR1 as MDHEN and CDR2 as SYDVKM. V was trimmed by 5 bases and J by 0 bases, leaving 14 bases between them. The CDR3 contains 16 residues. The CDR3 nucleotides are TGTGCCAGCAGTCCAAGACAGGGACTAGCCAAAAACATTCAGTACTTC. Its protein product is CASSPRQGLAKNIQYF.

The rearrangement uses TRBV2 and TRBJ2-7, with TRBD1 matching over 9 bases. The CDR3 loop spans 14 amino acids. The V gene end was trimmed by 8 bases and the J gene end by 6 bases; junction bases not matched to a gene: 11. Germline V gene sequence: CDR1 SNHLY, CDR2 FYNNEI. In nucleotides, the CDR3 is TGTGCCAGCGCGGAGGGACAGGGACCGGGCGAGCAGTACTTC. Protein sequence: CASAEGQGPGEQYF.

The CDR3 DNA reads as TGTGCCAGCAGCTTAGCCGGGACAGGGGGCACAGATACGCAGTATTTT. It yields the protein CASSLAGTGGTDTQYF. The chain uses TRBV7-2 and TRBJ2-3; 10 bases are shared with TRBD1. This CDR3 spans 16 amino acids. In germline, CDR1 is SGHTA, CDR2 FQGNSA. V lost 0 bases to trimming and J lost 1 base; unmatched junction nucleotides: 1.

This clone was found a few times. The chain uses TRBV30 and TRBJ1-3; 8 nucleotides match TRBD1. Germline CDR1 GTSNPN, CDR2 SVGIG (reference sequence). The CDR3 spans 15 residues. With V trimmed by 4 bases and J by 8 bases, 13 bases remained unmatched. The CDR3 is CAWILSPRQGHTIYF. CDR3 DNA sequence: TGTGCCTGGATCCTGTCCCCTCGACAGGGGCACACCATATATTTT.

In regard to this clone: One end of the junction fails to match germline, which may point to a read error. The same CDR3 also results from other DNA sequences found in this sample. The chain has TRBV9 and TRBJ1-1; TRBD1 might be the D (5 bases). The CDR3 totals 15 residues. The germline V gene has CDR1 SGDLS and CDR2 YYNGEE. CDR3 region: CASSEAGTQNTEAFF. The CDR3 nucleotides are TGTGCCAGCAGCGAGGCTGGGACTCAGAACACTGAAGCCTTCTTT.

The chain recombines TRBV5-1 with TRBJ1-6; 9 nucleotides line up with TRBD1. The V gene end was trimmed by 0 bases and the J gene end by 5 bases; junction bases not matched to a gene: 6. The CDR3 runs to 17 residues. Germline V gives CDR1 SGHRS, CDR2 YFSETQ. The CDR3 sequence: CASSLGPGTGHNSPLHF. The CDR3 DNA sequence: TGCGCCAGCAGCTTGGGCCCCGGGACAGGGCATAATTCACCCCTCCACTTT.